The source of this T cell receptor (beta chain) is a study of STAT5B mutations in CD4+ large granular lymphocyte leukemia (dated by TCRdb to the early 2020s). For the wider study: Among healthy controls, the CDR3 'QG' motif was associated with a particular HLA allele. Flow cytometry on FACSCanto II or FACSVerse showed that the purified fractions were more than 95% pure among lymphocytes. The TCRbeta repertoires of CD4+ T-cell large granular lymphocyte leukemia patients were compared with the TCRbeta repertoires of healthy blood donors. The study at large found these results: Data were not HLA-matched; higher clonality in CD4+ versus CD8+ T-LGLL could reflect the relatively small sample size. Compared with healthy CD4+ repertoires, CD4-sorted patient repertoires appeared more clonal, and this difference remained even after the putative leukemic clones were removed. Main leukemic clonotypes were private to each patient, although roughly 25% appeared at low frequency in other patients' non-leukemic repertoires. Enrichment of TRBV06-family usage was observed among the top patient clones (8/27) relative to healthy controls (2/35).

The immunoSEQ assay at survey resolution was used to sequence TCRbeta rearrangements from genomic DNA. Regarding the original processing steps: In the TCR sequencing data, the smallest productive clonotype frequency that could be detected was 2.59 x 10-5. Only productive TCRbeta rearrangements, defined as complete and in-frame sequences, were included in the analyses. Sample clonality was computed as Simpson clonality in the immunoSEQ Analyzer version 3.0. Clones were categorized by frequency as very rare, small, medium, large (1-20%) or hyperexpanded (>20%). OLGA 1.2.3 estimated generation probabilities, VDJtools produced V-gene circos plots, VDJdb was queried for specificities, and GLIPH identified CDR3 motifs. TCRdb mirrors the immuneACCESS table, restricted to in-frame sequences. Some clones are absent from its copies; in checked studies, under half trace to an unresolved V gene, and the reason for the others is unknown. V and J calls and clone size are given by that table; D and trimming were obtained from the DNA. For this sample there are 30,000 or so clones; about 89% appear just once. Over 0.4% of the sample is in the top ten clones.

Germline trimming: 5 bases from V, 7 bases from J; junction bases outside gene matches: 11. Including cysteine and phenylalanine, the CDR3 has 14 amino acids. This entry keeps only the CDR3 DNA: 42 bases, framed from base 1. CDR1 and CDR2 are drawn from the germline V gene: SGHAT, FQNNGV. The healthy controls were a few dozen blood donors, and the buffy coats of these donors were supplied by the Finnish Red Cross blood service. All TCR-sequenced material derived from peripheral blood: patient blood samples and healthy donor buffy coats. Peripheral blood mononuclear cells were isolated by Ficoll-Hypaque gradient centrifugation. CD4+ cells were magnetically purified from the buffy coats of healthy controls. Genomic DNA was extracted with the Gentra Puregene Cell and Tissue kit and quantified on a Qubit 2.0 fluorometer. Notes on this clone: Its cognate antigen has yet to be identified. No much larger clone exists at a distance of one base, and base qualities are not known.

The rearrangement combines TRBV11-2 with TRBJ2-7, with 7 bases matching TRBD1. The source material was CD4+ T cells from blood buffy coats. The sequence came from a human donor in good health. The CDR3: CASSPRQGPGEQYF. The DNA is TGTGCCAGCAGCCCGCGACAGGGCCCGGGAGAGCAGTACTTC. The CDR3 plus the reference TRBV11-2 and TRBJ2-7 genes for the other parts give the full variable domain: EAGVAQSPRYKIIEKRQSVAFWCNPISGHATLYWYQQILGQGPKLLIQFQNNGVVDDSQLPKDRFSAERLKGVDSTLKIQPAKLEDSAVYLCASSPRQGPGEQYFGPGTRLTVT.